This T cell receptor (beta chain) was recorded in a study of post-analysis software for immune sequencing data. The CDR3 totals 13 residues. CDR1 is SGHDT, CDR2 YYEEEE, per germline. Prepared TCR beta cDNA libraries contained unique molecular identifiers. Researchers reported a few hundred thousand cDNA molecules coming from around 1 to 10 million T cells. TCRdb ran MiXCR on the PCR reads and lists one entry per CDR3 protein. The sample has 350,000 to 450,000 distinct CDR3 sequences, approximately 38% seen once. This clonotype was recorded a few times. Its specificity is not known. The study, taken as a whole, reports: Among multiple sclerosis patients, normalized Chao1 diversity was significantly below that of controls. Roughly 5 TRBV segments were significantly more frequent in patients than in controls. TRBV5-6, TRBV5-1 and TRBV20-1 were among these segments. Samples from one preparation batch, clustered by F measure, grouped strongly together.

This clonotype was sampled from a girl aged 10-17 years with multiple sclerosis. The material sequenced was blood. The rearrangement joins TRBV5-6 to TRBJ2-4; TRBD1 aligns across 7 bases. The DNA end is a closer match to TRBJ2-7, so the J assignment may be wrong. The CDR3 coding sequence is TGTGCCAGCAGCCGAGACAGGGACCACGAGCAGTACTTC. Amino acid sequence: CASSRDRDHEQYF.